A single sample is the source of the 27 T cell receptor beta chains below, sequenced in a study of blood T cell repertoires in COVID-19. Assay: immunoSEQ multiplex PCR; the TCRdb copy retains only in-frame clones and omits some. The table lists hundreds of thousands of clones, 81% of them singletons, with approximately 8% in the top ten. The sample taken for sequencing was peripheral blood. The receptors were gathered from a woman over 75 with acute or convalescent COVID-19.

In its sample, this clone was seen once. The genes are TRBV6-1 and TRBJ1-5; unclear D gene. Germline loops: CDR1 MNHNS, CDR2 SASEGT. CDR3 length: 17 amino acids. The ends were cut back, 2 bases at V and 0 bases at J, with 14 bases in the middle. The CDR3: CASSEYSPIYSNQPQHF. CDR3 nucleotide sequence: TGTGCCAGCAGTGAATACAGCCCTATCTATAGCAATCAGCCCCAGCATTTT.

The CDR3 coding sequence is TGTGCCACCAGCAGAGATCCGAGGGTGGATCAGCCCCAGCATTTT. Its translation is CATSRDPRVDQPQHF. The chain joins TRBV15 to TRBJ1-5; D gene ambiguous. Trimming took 0 bases from V and 5 from J, leaving 11 bases between them. CDR3 length equals 15 residues. Germline V gene data show CDR1 as LNHNV and CDR2 as YYDKDF (reference sequence).

This chain connects TRBV3-1 (or the pseudogene TRBV3-2) to TRBJ1-3; D unclear. Germline CDR1 reads LGHDT; CDR2 reads YNNKEL (reference sequence). The CDR3 contains 14 residues. V gave up 6 bases and J gave up 0 bases, with 9 bases separating them. CDR3 coding DNA: TGTGCCAGCAGTGAGGCAGTCTCTGGAAACACCATATATTTT. It specifies CASSEAVSGNTIYF.

The chain recombines TRBV3-1 (or the pseudogene TRBV3-2) with TRBJ2-7; 13 positions agree with TRBD2. Trimming cost V 4 bases and J 4 bases; bases outside gene matches: 10. From germline, CDR1 is LGHDT and CDR2 YNNKEL (reference sequence). The CDR3 has 17 amino acids. CDR3 amino acids: CASSLTFGTSGMYEQYF. The CDR3, as DNA: TGTGCCAGCAGCCTGACCTTTGGGACTAGCGGGATGTACGAGCAGTACTTC.

This clone came up once. The chain joins TRBV10-1 to TRBJ1-1; D is possibly TRBD1 (6 bases). Germline CDR1 WNHNN, CDR2 SYGVQD (reference sequence). The CDR3 spans 14 residues. The V and J ends lost 6 bases and 1 base respectively, with 12 bases between them. The CDR3 sequence: CASRAGVENTEAFF. DNA for the CDR3: TGCGCCAGCAGAGCAGGGGTGGAGAACACTGAAGCTTTCTTT.

The chain combines TRBV6-5 with TRBJ1-2; 10 bases align to TRBD1. Germline lookup yields CDR1 MNHEY and CDR2 SVGAGI. CDR3 length: 14 amino acids. J lost 5 bases, V lost 6 bases, and 6 bases had no gene match. Here the CDR3 reads CASRPDRGLYGYTF. CDR3 sequence (DNA): TGTGCCAGCAGACCAGACAGGGGGCTATATGGCTACACCTTC.

The rearrangement joins TRBV4-1 to TRBJ2-1; no reliable D call. The germline CDR1 and CDR2 sequences are MGHRA and YSYEKL. V gave up 0 bases and J gave up 0 bases, with 6 bases separating them. The CDR3 has 15 residues. The CDR3 nucleotides read TGCGCCAGCAGCCAAGATCGGAGCTCCTACAATGAGCAGTTCTTC. Its protein product is CASSQDRSSYNEQFF.

The chain carries TRBV5-1 and TRBJ1-4; a weak D match, TRBD1 (6 bases). The V and J ends lost 2 bases and 7 bases respectively, with 12 bases between them. This CDR3 has 14 residues. Germline V gene lookup returns CDR1 SGHRS and CDR2 YFSETQ. CDR3 coding DNA: TGCGCCAGCAGCTTACAGGGTAATAGTGAAAAACTGTTTTTT. It codes for CASSLQGNSEKLFF.

V and J are TRBV11-2 and TRBJ2-7, with D perhaps matching TRBD1 (5 bases). The germline V and J ends were trimmed by 5 bases and 2 bases, with 16 bases remaining between them. The CDR3 is made up of 15 amino acids. The germline gives CDR1 SGHAT, CDR2 FQNNGV. CDR3 nucleotide sequence: TGTGCCAGCAGCCTGGGTCTTGGCAGGGCCTACGAGCAGTACTTC. Encoded protein: CASSLGLGRAYEQYF.

The chain uses TRBV6-5 and TRBJ1-3, with D unresolved. V shed 4 bases and J shed 6 bases, with 4 bases lying between them. Germline assignment: CDR1 MNHEY and CDR2 SVGAGI. This CDR3 is built from 11 residues. The CDR3 coding sequence is TGTGCCAGCAGTTTGGCAAACACCATATATTTT. This encodes CASSLANTIYF.

The J gene is TRBJ2-7, the V gene TRBV7-2, with 10 bases aligning to TRBD2. CDR3 length: 15 residues. The V gene's germline CDR1 is SGHTA and CDR2 FQGNSA. V dropped 8 bases and J dropped 1; count of bases not matched to a gene: 8. The CDR3 coding sequence is TGTGCCAGCCAGATCACTAGCGGGGCTTCCTACGAGCAGTACTTC. Protein product: CASQITSGASYEQYF.

The V call is TRBV27, the J call TRBJ1-5; D is possibly TRBD1 (6 bases). V was clipped by 6 bases and J by 4 bases, with 13 bases between them. CDR3 length: 14 amino acids. Germline V CDR1 and CDR2: MNHEY, SMNVEV (reference sequence). CDR3 in DNA: TGTGCCAGCAGCCTGATGAGGGGGAATCAGCCCCAGCATTTT. Translated, it gives CASSLMRGNQPQHF.

This chain connects TRBV18 to TRBJ2-3; no clear D gene. Germline CDR1 and CDR2: KGHSH and LQKENI. Trimming stripped 3 bases from V and 2 bases from J, with 3 bases between. The CDR3 has 12 amino acids. CDR3 nucleotides: TGTGCCAGCTCACCCTTCACAGATACGCAGTATTTT. Encoded protein: CASSPFTDTQYF.

CDR3 coding DNA: TGTGCCAGTAGTATGGGGGGGGGACAGGTGACTGAAGCTTTCTTT. It encodes CASSMGGGQVTEAFF. The V and J genes are TRBV19 and TRBJ1-1; 8 nucleotides line up with TRBD1. This CDR3 region has 15 residues. Germline loops: CDR1 LNHDA, CDR2 SQIVND (reference sequence). Trimming cost V 3 bases and J 5 bases; bases outside gene matches: 8. The full variable domain, its missing parts supplied by reference TRBV19 and TRBJ1-1, is DGGITQSPKYLFRKEGQNVTLSCEQNLNHDAMYWYRQDPGQGLRLIYYSQIVNDFQKGDIAEGYSVSREKKESFPLTVTSAQKNPTAFYLCASSMGGGQVTEAFFGQGTRLTVV.

CDR3 region: CASSTRTVGTYEQYF. DNA for the CDR3: TGTGCCAGCAGTACCCGGACAGTGGGAACCTACGAGCAGTACTTC. The V call is TRBV28, the J call TRBJ2-7; the D gene is possibly TRBD1 (6 bases). The CDR3 runs 15 residues. The V end was cut by 5 bases, the J end by 2 bases, with 16 bases between. Germline V gives CDR1 MDHEN, CDR2 SYDVKM.

The genes are TRBV7-2 and TRBJ2-7; 10 bases are shared with TRBD2. Per germline, CDR1 SGHTA and CDR2 FQGNSA. The J segment lost 4 bases and the V segment lost 4 bases, leaving 7 bases of the junction unmatched. The CDR3 contains 15 residues. CDR3 sequence reads: CASSSASGGVYEQYF. In DNA, the CDR3 is TGTGCCAGCAGCTCCGCTAGCGGGGGAGTTTACGAGCAGTACTTC.

The J gene is TRBJ2-7, the V gene TRBV28; 8 bases fit TRBD2. Germline trimming cut 7 bases from V and 2 bases from J; bases unmatched to any gene: 13. This CDR3 has 16 residues. CDR1 is MDHEN and CDR2 is SYDVKM in the germline V gene. The CDR3 DNA sequence: TGTGCCAGCACCTCACGGGGGGGTGAAGGGACCTACGAGCAGTACTTC. Translation gives CASTSRGGEGTYEQYF.

V is TRBV5-1 and J is TRBJ1-1; 7 positions match TRBD1. Trimming removed 4 bases from V and 5 bases from J; junction bases left unmatched: 8. Germline CDR1 is SGHRS and CDR2 is YFSETQ. The CDR3 has 14 amino acids. This chain's CDR3 is CASSQQGSRTEAFF. The DNA for the CDR3 is TGCGCCAGCAGCCAACAGGGGAGTCGGACTGAAGCTTTCTTT.

The chain employs TRBV6-5 and TRBJ2-1; no firm D call. Trimming cost V 0 bases and J 5 bases, with 11 bases left between them. This CDR3 contains 15 residues. Germline assignment: CDR1 MNHEY and CDR2 SVGAGI. The DNA for the CDR3 is TGTGCCAGCAGTTACTCGAGAGTTTCAAACAATGAGCAGTTCTTC. As protein: CASSYSRVSNNEQFF.

The chain combines TRBV5-4 with TRBJ2-3; D may be TRBD1 (7 bases). The CDR3 extends over 15 amino acids. Germline V lookup: CDR1 SGHNT, CDR2 YYREEE (reference sequence). Trimming removed 4 bases at V and 0 bases at J, with 12 bases between. The CDR3 coding sequence is TGTGCCAGCAGCGCAGGGGGGTTGAGCACAGATACGCAGTATTTT. Its protein product is CASSAGGLSTDTQYF.

The J gene is TRBJ1-5, the V gene TRBV5-8; TRBD1 is a possible D gene (5 bases). Germline V lookup: CDR1 SGHTS, CDR2 YDEGEE. The CDR3 is made up of 16 amino acids. The germline V and J ends were trimmed by 6 bases and 2 bases, with 18 bases remaining between them. The CDR3 nucleotides read TGTGCCAGCACTGGGGGGGGGTGGCTAGGCAATCAGCCCCAGCATTTT. This encodes CASTGGGWLGNQPQHF.

The chain couples TRBV3-1 (or the pseudogene TRBV3-2) to TRBJ1-5, with TRBD1 matching 12 bases. Per the germline V gene, CDR1 is LGHDT and CDR2 is YNNKEL (reference sequence). The CDR3 consists of 16 residues. V trimming: 0 bases; J trimming: 6 bases; junction bases outside the gene matches: 3. The CDR3 protein is CASSQEGTGGSQPQHF. The CDR3 nucleotides are TGTGCCAGCAGCCAAGAGGGGACAGGGGGCAGTCAGCCCCAGCATTTT.

The chain has TRBV3-1 (or the pseudogene TRBV3-2) and TRBJ2-1; TRBD2 agrees at 10 bases. The CDR3 runs 15 residues. Germline values: CDR1 LGHDT, CDR2 YNNKEL (reference sequence). V lost 6 bases and J lost 10; bases outside the gene matches: 12. The CDR3 loop is CASSLSGGASGEQFF. In DNA, the CDR3 is TGTGCCAGCAGTCTAAGCGGGGGGGCCTCAGGGGAGCAGTTCTTC.

J is TRBJ2-7 and V is TRBV27; TRBD2 matches at 14 bases. Germline V gives CDR1 MNHEY, CDR2 SMNVEV (reference sequence). The ends lost 5 bases at V and 2 bases at J; junction bases unmatched: 8. This CDR3 spans 17 amino acids. The CDR3 spells CASSLRTSGRYPYEQYF. The CDR3 DNA sequence: TGTGCCAGCAGTCTCCGGACTAGCGGGAGGTATCCCTACGAGCAGTACTTC.

In its sample, this clone was seen many times. The rearrangement links TRBV27 to TRBJ1-1; D call uncertain. Trimming left V 2 bases short and J 5 bases short, with 15 bases between. Germline CDR1 is MNHEY and CDR2 is SMNVEV (reference sequence). The CDR3 contains 15 residues. For the CDR3, the DNA is TGTGCCAGCAGTTTAACCCGGGTACCTGGGACTGAAGCTTTCTTT. It specifies CASSLTRVPGTEAFF.

The gene calls are TRBV6-5 and TRBJ1-6; the D is unclear. CDR1 is MNHEY, CDR2 SVGAGI, per germline. The length of the CDR3 is 15 residues. The ends were cut back, 2 bases at V and 10 bases at J, with 15 bases in the middle. The CDR3 protein is CASSYEAAQRSPLHF. The DNA for the CDR3 is TGTGCCAGCAGTTACGAGGCAGCCCAACGATCACCCCTCCACTTT.

This rearrangement joins TRBV2 to TRBJ2-1, with D tentatively TRBD2 (7 bases). This CDR3 has 16 residues. The V and J ends lost 1 base and 0 bases respectively, with 10 bases between them. Germline lookup yields CDR1 SNHLY and CDR2 FYNNEI. CDR3 in DNA: TGTGCCAGCAGTGAAGAGGCGGGGGCCTCCTACAATGAGCAGTTCTTC. Translating gives CASSEEAGASYNEQFF.